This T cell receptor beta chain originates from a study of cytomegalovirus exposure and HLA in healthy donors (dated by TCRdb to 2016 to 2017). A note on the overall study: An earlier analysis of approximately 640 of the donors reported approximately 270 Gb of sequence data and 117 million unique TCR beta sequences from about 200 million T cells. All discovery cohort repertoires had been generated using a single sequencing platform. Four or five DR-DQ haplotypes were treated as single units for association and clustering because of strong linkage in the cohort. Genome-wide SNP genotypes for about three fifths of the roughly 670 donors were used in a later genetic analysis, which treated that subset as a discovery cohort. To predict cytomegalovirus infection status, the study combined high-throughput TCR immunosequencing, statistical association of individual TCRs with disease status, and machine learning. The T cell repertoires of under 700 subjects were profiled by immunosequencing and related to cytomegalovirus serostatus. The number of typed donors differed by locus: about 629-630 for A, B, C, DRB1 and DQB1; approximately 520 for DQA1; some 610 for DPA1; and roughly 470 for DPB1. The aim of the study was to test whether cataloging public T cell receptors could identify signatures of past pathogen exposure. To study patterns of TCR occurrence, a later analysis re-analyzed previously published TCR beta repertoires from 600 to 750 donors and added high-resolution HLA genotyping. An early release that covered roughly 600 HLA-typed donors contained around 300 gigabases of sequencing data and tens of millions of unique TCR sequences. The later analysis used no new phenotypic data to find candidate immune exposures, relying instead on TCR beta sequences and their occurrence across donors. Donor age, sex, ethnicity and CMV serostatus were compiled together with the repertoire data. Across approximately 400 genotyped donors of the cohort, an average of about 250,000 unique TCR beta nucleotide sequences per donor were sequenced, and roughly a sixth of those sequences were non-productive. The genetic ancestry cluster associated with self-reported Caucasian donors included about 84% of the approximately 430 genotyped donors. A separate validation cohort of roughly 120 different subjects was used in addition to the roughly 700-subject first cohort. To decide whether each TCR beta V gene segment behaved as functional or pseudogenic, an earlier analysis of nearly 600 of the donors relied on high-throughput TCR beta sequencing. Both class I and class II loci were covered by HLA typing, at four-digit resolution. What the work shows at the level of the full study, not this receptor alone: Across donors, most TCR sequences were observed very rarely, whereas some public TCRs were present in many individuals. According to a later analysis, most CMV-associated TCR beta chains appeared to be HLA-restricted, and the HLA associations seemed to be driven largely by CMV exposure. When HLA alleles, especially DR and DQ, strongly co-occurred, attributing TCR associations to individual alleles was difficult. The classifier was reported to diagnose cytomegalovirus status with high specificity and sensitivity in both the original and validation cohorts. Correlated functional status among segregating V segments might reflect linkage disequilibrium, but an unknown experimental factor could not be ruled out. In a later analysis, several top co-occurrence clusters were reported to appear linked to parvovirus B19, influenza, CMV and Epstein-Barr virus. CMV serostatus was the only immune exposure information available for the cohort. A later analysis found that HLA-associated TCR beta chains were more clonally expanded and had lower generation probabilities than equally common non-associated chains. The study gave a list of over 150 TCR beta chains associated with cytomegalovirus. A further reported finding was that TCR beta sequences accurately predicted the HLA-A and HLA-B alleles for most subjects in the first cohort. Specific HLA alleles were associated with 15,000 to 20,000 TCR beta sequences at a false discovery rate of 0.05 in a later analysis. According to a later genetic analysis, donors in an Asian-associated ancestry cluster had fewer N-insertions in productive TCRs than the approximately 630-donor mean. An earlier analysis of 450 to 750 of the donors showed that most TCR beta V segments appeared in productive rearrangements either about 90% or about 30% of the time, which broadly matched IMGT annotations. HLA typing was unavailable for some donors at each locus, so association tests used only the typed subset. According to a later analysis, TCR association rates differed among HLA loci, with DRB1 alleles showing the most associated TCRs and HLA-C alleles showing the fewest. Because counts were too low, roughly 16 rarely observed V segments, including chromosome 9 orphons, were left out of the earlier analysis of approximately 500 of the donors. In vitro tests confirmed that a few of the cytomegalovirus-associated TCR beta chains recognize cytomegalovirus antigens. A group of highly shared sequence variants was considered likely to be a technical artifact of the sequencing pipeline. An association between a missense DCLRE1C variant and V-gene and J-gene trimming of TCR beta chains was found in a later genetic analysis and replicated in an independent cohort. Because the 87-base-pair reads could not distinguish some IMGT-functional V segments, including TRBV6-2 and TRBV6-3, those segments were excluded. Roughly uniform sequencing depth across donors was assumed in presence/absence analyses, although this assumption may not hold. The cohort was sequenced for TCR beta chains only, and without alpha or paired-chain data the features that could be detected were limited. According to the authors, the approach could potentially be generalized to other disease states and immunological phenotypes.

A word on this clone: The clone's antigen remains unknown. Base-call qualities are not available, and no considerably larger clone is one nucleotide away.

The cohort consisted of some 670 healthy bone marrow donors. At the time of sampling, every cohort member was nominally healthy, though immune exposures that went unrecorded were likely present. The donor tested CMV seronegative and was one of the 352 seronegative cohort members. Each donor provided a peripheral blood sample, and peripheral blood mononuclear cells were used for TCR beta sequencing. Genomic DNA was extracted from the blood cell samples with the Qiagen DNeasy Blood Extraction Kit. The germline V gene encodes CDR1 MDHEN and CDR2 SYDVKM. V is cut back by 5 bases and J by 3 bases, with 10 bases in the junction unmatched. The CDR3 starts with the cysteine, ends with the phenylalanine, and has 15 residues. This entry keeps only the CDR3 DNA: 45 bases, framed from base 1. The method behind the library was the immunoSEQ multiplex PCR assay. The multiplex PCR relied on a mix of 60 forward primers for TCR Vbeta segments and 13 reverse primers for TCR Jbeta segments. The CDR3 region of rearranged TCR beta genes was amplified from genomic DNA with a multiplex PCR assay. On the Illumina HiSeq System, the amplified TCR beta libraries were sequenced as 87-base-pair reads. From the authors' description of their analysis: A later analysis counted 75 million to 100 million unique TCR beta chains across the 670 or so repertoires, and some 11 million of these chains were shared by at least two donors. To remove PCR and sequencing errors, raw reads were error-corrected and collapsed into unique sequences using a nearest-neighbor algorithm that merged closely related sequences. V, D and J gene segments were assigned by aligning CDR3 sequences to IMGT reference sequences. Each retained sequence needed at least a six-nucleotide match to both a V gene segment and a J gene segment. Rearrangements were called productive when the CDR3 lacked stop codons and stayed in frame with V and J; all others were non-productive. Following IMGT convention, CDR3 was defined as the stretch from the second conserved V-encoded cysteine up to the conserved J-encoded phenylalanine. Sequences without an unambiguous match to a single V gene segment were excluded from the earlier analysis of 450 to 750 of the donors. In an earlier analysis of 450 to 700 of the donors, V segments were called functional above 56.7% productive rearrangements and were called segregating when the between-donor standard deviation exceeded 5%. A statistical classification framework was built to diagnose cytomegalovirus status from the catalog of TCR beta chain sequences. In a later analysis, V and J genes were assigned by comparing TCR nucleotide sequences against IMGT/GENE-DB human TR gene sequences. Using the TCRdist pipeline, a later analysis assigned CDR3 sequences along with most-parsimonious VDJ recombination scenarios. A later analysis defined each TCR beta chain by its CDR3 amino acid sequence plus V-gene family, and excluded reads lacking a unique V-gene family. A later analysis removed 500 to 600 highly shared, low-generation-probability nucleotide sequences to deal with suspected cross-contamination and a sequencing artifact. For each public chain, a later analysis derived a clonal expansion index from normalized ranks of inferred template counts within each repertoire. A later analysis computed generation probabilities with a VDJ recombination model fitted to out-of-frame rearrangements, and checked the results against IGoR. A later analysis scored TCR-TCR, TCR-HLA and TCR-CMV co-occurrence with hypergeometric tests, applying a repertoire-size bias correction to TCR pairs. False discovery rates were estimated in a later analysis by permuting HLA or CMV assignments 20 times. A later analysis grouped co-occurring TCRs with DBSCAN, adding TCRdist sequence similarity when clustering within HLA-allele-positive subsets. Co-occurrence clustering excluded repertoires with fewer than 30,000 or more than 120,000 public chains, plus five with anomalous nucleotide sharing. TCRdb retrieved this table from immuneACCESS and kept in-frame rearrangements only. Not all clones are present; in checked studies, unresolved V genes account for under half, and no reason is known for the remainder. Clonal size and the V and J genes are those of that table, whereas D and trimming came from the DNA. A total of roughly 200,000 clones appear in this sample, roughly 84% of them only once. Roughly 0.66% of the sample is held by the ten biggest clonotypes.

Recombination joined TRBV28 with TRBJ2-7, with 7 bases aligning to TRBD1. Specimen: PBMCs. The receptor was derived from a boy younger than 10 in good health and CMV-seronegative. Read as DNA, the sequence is TGTGCCAGCAGTCCACCGACAGGGTACCACTACGAGCAGTACTTC. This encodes CASSPPTGYHYEQYF.